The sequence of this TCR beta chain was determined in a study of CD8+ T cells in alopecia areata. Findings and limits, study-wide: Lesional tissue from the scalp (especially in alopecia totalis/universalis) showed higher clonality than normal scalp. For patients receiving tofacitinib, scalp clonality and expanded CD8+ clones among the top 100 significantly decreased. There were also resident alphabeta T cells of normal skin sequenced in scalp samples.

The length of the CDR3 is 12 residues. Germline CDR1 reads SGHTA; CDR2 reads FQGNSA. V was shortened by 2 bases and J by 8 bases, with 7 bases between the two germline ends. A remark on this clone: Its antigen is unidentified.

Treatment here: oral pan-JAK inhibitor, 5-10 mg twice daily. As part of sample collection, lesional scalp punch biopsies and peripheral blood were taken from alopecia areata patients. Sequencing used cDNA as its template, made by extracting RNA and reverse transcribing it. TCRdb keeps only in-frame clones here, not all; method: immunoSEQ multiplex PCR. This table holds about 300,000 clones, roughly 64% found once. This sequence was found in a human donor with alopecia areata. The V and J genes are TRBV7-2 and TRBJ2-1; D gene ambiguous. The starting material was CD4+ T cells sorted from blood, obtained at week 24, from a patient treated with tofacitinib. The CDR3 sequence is CASSLYRDEQFF. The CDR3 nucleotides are TGTGCCAGCAGCTTATACCGGGATGAGCAGTTCTTC.